Sequencing of this T cell receptor (beta chain) was carried out in a study of CD8+ T cells in alopecia areata. The authors extracted RNA and reverse transcribed it into cDNA as the sequencing template. Generated by immunoSEQ multiplex PCR, the TCRdb table keeps only in-frame clones and is missing some. The sample yields approximately 200,000 clones, 45% to 65% seen once. The CDR3 loop spans 12 amino acids. Between the trimmed V and J ends, which lost 7 bases and 8 bases, there was a span of 14 bases. Per germline, CDR1 SNHLY and CDR2 FYNNEI. Only a few counts were recorded for this clone. Treatment noted: oral pan-JAK inhibitor, 5-10 mg twice daily.

Sample: CD4+ T cells sorted from blood, taken at week 4, from a patient treated with tofacitinib. This TCR was sampled from a human donor with alopecia areata. The chain is built from TRBV2 and TRBJ1-1; D might be TRBD1 (5 bases). Here the CDR3 DNA reads TGTGCCAGCACTACGGGGACCCCCGAAGCTTTCTTT. Translation gives CASTTGTPEAFF. Supplemented by reference TRBV2 and TRBJ1-1, the full variable domain reads EPEVTQTPSHQVTQMGQEVILRCVPISNHLYFYWYRQILGQKVEFLVSFYNNEISEKSEIFDDQFSVERPDGSNFTLKIRSTKLEDSAMYFCASTTGTPEAFFGQGTRLTVV.